A single sample gave rise to the 11 T cell receptor beta chains below, sequenced in a study of blood T cell repertoires in COVID-19. Clones were read by immunoSEQ multiplex PCR, and TCRdb kept only the in-frame ones, dropping some. The sample consists of about 39,000 clones, about 82% of them appearing once. Source material: peripheral blood. The receptors shown here come from a human donor in a cohort sampled during active COVID-19.

The V gene is TRBV27, the J gene TRBJ2-7; a possible D gene is TRBD1 (6 bases). The CDR3 has 14 amino acids. The V gene lost 5 bases and the J gene lost 1 base, with 12 bases spanning the gap. The germline V gene encodes CDR1 MNHEY and CDR2 SMNVEV (reference sequence). CDR3 bases: TGTGCCAGCAGTACTCGGGACAAGTCCTACGAGCAGTACTTC. Translation: CASSTRDKSYEQYF.

The rearrangement uses TRBV5-1 and TRBJ2-7; TRBD1 matches 8 bases. V was clipped by 4 bases and J by 3 bases; unmatched bases: 3. CDR1 SGHRS and CDR2 YFSETQ come from the germline V gene. CDR3 length: 13 residues. In DNA form, the CDR3 reads TGCGCCAGCAGCAATGGACAGGGCTACGAGCAGTACTTC. Encoded protein: CASSNGQGYEQYF.

The chain is built from TRBV20-1 and TRBJ2-7; D perhaps matches TRBD2 (6 bases). V was cut by 5 bases and J by 6 bases, with 11 bases left in between. Germline CDR1 is DFQATT and CDR2 is SNEGSKA (reference sequence). The CDR3 runs to 11 residues. CDR3 coding DNA: TGCAGTGCTGCTTCCGGGAGCGAGCAGTACTTC. Amino acid sequence: CSAASGSEQYF.

The chain combines TRBV29-1 with TRBJ2-5; 8 bases align to TRBD2. The CDR3 consists of 13 residues. CDR1 is SQVTM, CDR2 ANQGSEA, per germline. V shed 2 bases and J 5 bases; nucleotides not matched to a gene: 4. The CDR3 spells CSVELAGHETQYF. CDR3 sequence (DNA): TGCAGCGTTGAATTAGCGGGACATGAGACCCAGTACTTC.

Only a few counts were recorded for this clone. J is TRBJ2-3 and V is TRBV27, with TRBD2 matching 10 bases. The CDR3 is 16 residues long. Trimming removed 4 bases from V and 3 bases from J; junction bases left unmatched: 7. The germline V gene encodes CDR1 MNHEY and CDR2 SMNVEV (reference sequence). CDR3 DNA: TGTGCCAGCAGTTCACCGGTAGCGGGGGGTACAGATACGCAGTATTTT. This codes for CASSSPVAGGTDTQYF.

The V and J genes are TRBV28 and TRBJ1-1; no definite D call. CDR3 length: 13 residues. Trimming cost V 4 bases and J 1 base, with 7 bases left between them. Germline CDR1 and CDR2: MDHEN and SYDVKM. CDR3 amino acids: CASSSIANTEAFF. The CDR3 region has the DNA TGTGCCAGCAGTTCTATCGCGAACACTGAAGCTTTCTTT.

The gene calls are TRBV5-1 and TRBJ2-1; 10 bases map to TRBD2. CDR3 size: 16 residues. In germline, CDR1 is SGHRS, CDR2 YFSETQ. Germline trimming cut 4 bases from V and 5 bases from J; bases unmatched to any gene: 9. The CDR3 region is CASSPQGLAGDNEQFF. In DNA, the CDR3 is TGCGCCAGCAGCCCCCAGGGGCTAGCGGGAGACAATGAGCAGTTCTTC.

V and J are TRBV2 and TRBJ2-1, with 10 bases identical to TRBD2. The CDR3 consists of 15 residues. Trimming at V came to 7 bases and at J to 10 bases, leaving 13 bases not matched to a gene. The germline V gene has CDR1 SNHLY and CDR2 FYNNEI. The CDR3, as DNA: TGTGCCAGCACGCTTTTGGCTAGCGGGAGCCGAGAGCAGTTCTTC. Protein: CASTLLASGSREQFF. Combining the CDR3 with reference TRBV2 and TRBJ2-1 gives the whole variable domain EPEVTQTPSHQVTQMGQEVILRCVPISNHLYFYWYRQILGQKVEFLVSFYNNEISEKSEIFDDQFSVERPDGSNFTLKIRSTKLEDSAMYFCASTLLASGSREQFFGPGTRLTVL.

This rearrangement joins TRBV6-2 or TRBV6-3 to TRBJ1-2, with 8 bases lining up with TRBD1. The CDR3 spans 15 residues. The V segment lost 5 bases and the J segment 5 bases; nucleotides outside the gene matches: 10. From germline, CDR1 is MNHEY and CDR2 SVGEGT. CDR3 nucleotides: TGTGCCAGCAGTACGGGACAGGAGGATCGATATGGCTACACCTTC. Residues: CASSTGQEDRYGYTF.

V gene TRBV19 combines with J gene TRBJ1-1, with D possibly matching TRBD1 (6 bases). The CDR3 consists of 17 residues. Looked up from germline, CDR1 is LNHDA and CDR2 is SQIVND (reference sequence). V lost 3 bases, J lost 0 bases, and 17 bases lay in between. The CDR3 is CASSIRGQTNMNTEAFF. CDR3 nucleotides: TGTGCCAGTAGTATCCGCGGACAGACCAATATGAACACTGAAGCTTTCTTT.

The chain uses TRBV30 and TRBJ2-1; D gene ambiguous. V lost 2 bases to trimming and J lost 0 bases, with 5 bases between them. Germline assignment: CDR1 GTSNPN and CDR2 SVGIG (reference sequence). The CDR3 is made up of 13 amino acids. The CDR3 loop is CAWSTISYNEQFF. The CDR3 coding sequence is TGTGCCTGGAGTACTATCTCCTACAATGAGCAGTTCTTC.